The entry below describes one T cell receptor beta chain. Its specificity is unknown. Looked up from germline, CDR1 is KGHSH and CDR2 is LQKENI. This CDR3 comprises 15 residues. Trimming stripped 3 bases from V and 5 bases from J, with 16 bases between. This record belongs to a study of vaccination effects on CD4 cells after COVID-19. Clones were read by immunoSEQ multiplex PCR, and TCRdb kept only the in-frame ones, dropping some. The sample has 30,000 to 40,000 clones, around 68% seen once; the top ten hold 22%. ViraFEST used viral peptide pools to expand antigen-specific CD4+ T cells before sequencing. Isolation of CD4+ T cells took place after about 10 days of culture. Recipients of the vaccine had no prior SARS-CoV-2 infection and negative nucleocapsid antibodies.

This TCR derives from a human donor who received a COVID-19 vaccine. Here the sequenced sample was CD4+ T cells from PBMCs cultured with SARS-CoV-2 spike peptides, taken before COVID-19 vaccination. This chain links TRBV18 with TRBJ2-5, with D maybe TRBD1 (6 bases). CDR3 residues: CASSPLTTQGETQYF. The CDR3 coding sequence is TGTGCCAGCTCACCGTTGACTACCCAGGGGGAGACCCAGTACTTC.